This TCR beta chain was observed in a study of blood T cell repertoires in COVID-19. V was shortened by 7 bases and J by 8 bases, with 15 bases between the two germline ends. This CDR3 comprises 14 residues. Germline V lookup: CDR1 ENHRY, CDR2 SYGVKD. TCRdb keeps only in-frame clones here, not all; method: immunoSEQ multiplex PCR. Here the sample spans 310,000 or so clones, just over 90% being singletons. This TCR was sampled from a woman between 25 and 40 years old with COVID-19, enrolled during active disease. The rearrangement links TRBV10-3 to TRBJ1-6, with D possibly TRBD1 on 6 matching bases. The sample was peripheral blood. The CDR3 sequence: CAITGQSGDSPLHF. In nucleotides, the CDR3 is TGTGCCATCACCGGACAGAGCGGGGATTCACCCCTCCACTTT.